The clone carrying this T cell receptor (beta chain) is a singleton in its sample. Its antigen is undetermined. The CDR3 covers 15 residues. Germline CDR1 is MNHNY and CDR2 is SVGAGI (reference sequence). The V gene end was trimmed by 4 bases and the J gene end by 1 base; junction bases not matched to a gene: 3. The protocol was immunoSEQ multiplex PCR, while the TCRdb copy is restricted to in-frame clones and leaves out a portion. The data contain about 30,000 clones, 57% of them singletons. These data come from a study of cytotoxic CD8 clonotypes in ibrutinib-treated CLL. Overall study context: Partial response was seen in around 24 patients and complete response in 2; after median around 72 months, around 15 stayed remitted, around 12 progressed.

Findings and caveats of the study: On treatment, the uncommon public clonotypes contracted or remained stable.

The rearrangement joins TRBV6-6 to TRBJ2-7; 11 bases are shared with TRBD2. The TCR sequence derives from a human donor with chronic lymphocytic leukemia. The sequenced sample was PBMCs, obtained before ibrutinib treatment. CDR3 amino acids: CASSWGTSGSYEQYF. DNA of the CDR3: TGTGCCAGCAGTTGGGGGACTAGCGGTTCCTACGAGCAGTACTTC.